This T cell receptor beta chain originates from a study of PD-1 blockade in classical Hodgkin lymphoma (dated by TCRdb to about 2020). A note on the overall study: Nivolumab dosing was 3 mg/kg intravenously every 2 weeks, continuing until either disease progression or unacceptable toxicity. A peripheral blood immune signature of response to PD-1 blockade in classical Hodgkin lymphoma was defined using TCR beta sequencing and CyTOF. Summary of the overall study and its limitations: Baseline diversity similar to that of newly diagnosed patients was observed in trial patients achieving complete response, whereas significantly lower diversity was observed in partial responders and progressors. The study was restricted to a single clinical trial cohort, and the causes of repertoire differences, possibly disease activity or prior therapy, were left undefined. By C4D1, a significant rise was seen in CD4+ TCR diversity but not in CD8+ TCR diversity (p=0.0027 vs p=0.16), and the rise was most apparent among complete responders (p=0.02). Diversity was lower in patients who began nivolumab less than 1 year after ASCT, so these patients were left out of later analyses to avoid confounding by immune reconstitution. Newly diagnosed patients were reported to have lower baseline TCR diversity than healthy donors, and relapsed/refractory patients were reported to have lower baseline TCR diversity still.

Concerning this clone itself: Its recognized antigen is unknown. No base qualities exist here, and no much larger clone lies one base off it.

Genomic DNA was extracted with the Qiagen DNeasy kit from unsorted PBMCs and from negatively selected CD4+ and CD8+ fractions. Using primers that anneal to V and J segments, immunoSEQ multiplex PCR amplified the TCR beta CDR3 regions. A synthetic immune receptor repertoire was used to minimize amplification bias, and remaining bias was computationally removed after sequencing. In the authors' own workflow: Repertoire diversity was quantified as the Shannon entropy index using custom Python scripts. Unsorted, CD4+ and CD8+ repertoires were analyzed separately, except for combined analyses in which CD4+ and CD8+ sequences were merged in silico. Clonal expansion was defined as at least a 2-fold frequency increase after treatment relative to C1D1, with a pseudocount of 0.5 for undetected baseline clones. Singleton clones were defined as clones with 0 or 1 copy at C1D1, and non-singleton clones were defined as clones with 2 or more copies. Clones expanded in unsorted samples were assigned a CD4+, CD8+ or unknown annotation through matching of protein sequences in sorted samples from the same patient. Wilcoxon tests on paired samples were used to test diversity changes from C1D1 to C4D1. The table was pulled from immuneACCESS by TCRdb, which kept in-frame rearrangements only. Such tables lose some clones; where checked, under half of the loss comes from unresolved V genes, and the rest has no known cause. D and trimming come from the DNA, and the V and J calls and clone size come from that table. In this sample the table shows 75,000 to 100,000 clones, approximately 83% of which occur a single time. Jointly, the top ten make up 10% to 15% of the sample.

CDR1 and CDR2, per the germline V gene (reference sequence), are MNHNY and SVGAGI. Trimming removed 5 bases from V and 11 bases from J, leaving 19 bases between the germline ends. Its CDR3 holds 14 amino acids, cysteine through phenylalanine. The DNA shown is the 42-base CDR3, in frame from base 1. The meaning of the sample's time point label: cycle 1 day 1 (C1D1), immediately before nivolumab initiation. All trial patients had relapsed after autologous stem cell transplantation, with cohorts A, B and C differing in prior brentuximab vedotin exposure. The trial cohort included fewer than 65 patients with relapsed/refractory classical Hodgkin lymphoma, and each patient had a best overall response of complete response, partial response or progressive disease. Single-agent nivolumab was administered to trial patients in the multi-cohort phase II CheckMate 205 trial. An independent review committee assessed best overall response by applying the 2007 International Working Group response criteria. Trial PBMCs were obtained immediately prior to nivolumab initiation (C1D1) and on therapy at cycle 2 day 1 and cycle 4 day 1. Peripheral blood was collected in 8 mL Vacutainer Cell Preparation Tubes, from which PBMCs were isolated by centrifugation and then cryopreserved.

The chain links TRBV6-6 with TRBJ2-1, with the D gene too uncertain to name. This sequence originates from a human donor with classical Hodgkin lymphoma. Sequenced here: peripheral blood mononuclear cells (PBMCs), sampled at baseline. In nucleotides, the sequence is TGTGCCAGCAGTCTCCCGGACCCCCCTGGGAAGCAGTTCTTC. Its protein product is CASSLPDPPGKQFF.